The 27 T cell receptor beta chains below come from one sample, sequenced in a study of cytomegalovirus exposure and HLA in healthy donors. Clones were read by immunoSEQ multiplex PCR, and TCRdb kept only the in-frame ones, dropping some. The sample lists about 200,000 clones, 84% occurring once. Material: PBMCs. The receptors shown here come from a woman in her 30s in good health and CMV-seropositive.

This chain links TRBV7-8 with TRBJ1-3; 7 bases are shared with TRBD1. Germline-derived CDR1 and CDR2 are SGHVS and FQNEAQ. The V gene end was trimmed by 1 base and the J gene end by 1 base; junction bases not matched to a gene: 1. The CDR3 extends over 15 amino acids. As DNA, the CDR3 is TGTGCCAGCAGCTTAGGCAGGGGGTCTGGAAACACCATATATTTT. Protein sequence: CASSLGRGSGNTIYF. The variable domain in full, with the rest retrieved from reference TRBV7-8 and TRBJ1-3, is GAGVSQSPRYKVAKRGQDVALRCDPISGHVSLFWYQQALGQGPEFLTYFQNEAQLDKSGLPSDRFFAERPEGSVSTLKIQRTQQEDSAVYLCASSLGRGSGNTIYFGEGSWLTVV.

This clone is a singleton in its sample. This chain uses TRBV9 with TRBJ2-1; 12 bases map to TRBD2. The CDR3 sequence is 17 residues long. Unmatched junction bases numbered 12, after V lost 4 bases and J lost 7 bases. Germline-derived CDR1 and CDR2 are SGDLS and YYNGEE. CDR3 sequence reads: CASSPTPLAGGVNEQFF. The CDR3 DNA reads as TGTGCCAGCAGCCCCACCCCCCTAGCGGGAGGGGTAAATGAGCAGTTCTTC.

V usage is TRBV5-1 and J usage is TRBJ1-4, with D possibly matching TRBD1 (6 bases). Between the trimmed V and J ends, which lost 1 base and 7 bases, there was a span of 14 bases. The CDR3 loop spans 15 amino acids. Per the germline V gene, CDR1 is SGHRS and CDR2 is YFSETQ. This CDR3 is CASSLSQGWGEKLFF. In nucleotides, the CDR3 is TGCGCCAGCAGCTTGAGTCAGGGGTGGGGTGAAAAACTGTTTTTT.

The chain carries TRBV2 and TRBJ1-4, with D unclear. CDR1 and CDR2 (germline): SNHLY, FYNNEI. The V end was cut by 4 bases, the J end by 7 bases, with 16 bases between. This CDR3 spans 15 amino acids. The CDR3 nucleotides are TGTGCCAGCAGTGTAATCCGAACCAGTGGTGAAAAACTGTTTTTT. Protein: CASSVIRTSGEKLFF. The complete variable domain, with remaining parts taken from reference TRBV2 and TRBJ1-4, reads EPEVTQTPSHQVTQMGQEVILRCVPISNHLYFYWYRQILGQKVEFLVSFYNNEISEKSEIFDDQFSVERPDGSNFTLKIRSTKLEDSAMYFCASSVIRTSGEKLFFGSGTQLSVL.

The chain is built from TRBV29-1 and TRBJ1-4, with 9 bases aligning to TRBD1. Trimming took 7 bases from V and 8 from J; bases not matched to a gene: 11. The CDR3 totals 14 residues. Germline V CDR1 and CDR2: SQVTM, ANQGSEA. The DNA of the CDR3 is TGCAGCGCCGGAACAGGGGGCGATGGGGAAAAACTGTTTTTT. This gives the protein CSAGTGGDGEKLFF.

This rearrangement joins TRBV28 to TRBJ1-3; a possible D gene is TRBD1 (6 bases). Per the germline V gene, CDR1 is MDHEN and CDR2 is SYDVKM. V was trimmed by 9 bases and J by 3 bases, leaving 15 bases between them. The CDR3 sequence is 14 residues long. DNA of the CDR3: TGTGCCAGTCAAACTCAGGGGATTGGAAACACCATATATTTT. Amino acids: CASQTQGIGNTIYF.

The V gene is TRBV7-9, the J gene TRBJ1-4; TRBD1 agrees at 7 bases. Germline V gene sequence: CDR1 SEHNR, CDR2 FQNEAQ (reference sequence). V lost 5 bases and J lost 5; bases outside the gene matches: 5. The CDR3 runs 14 residues. CDR3 DNA: TGTGCCAGCAGCCCGGACAGGATAAATGAAAAACTGTTTTTT. Translated: CASSPDRINEKLFF.

V and J are TRBV18 and TRBJ1-2; TRBD1 is a possible D gene (5 bases). Germline CDR1 reads KGHSH; CDR2 reads LQKENI. The CDR3 covers 13 residues. Trimming stripped 6 bases from V and 4 bases from J, with 12 bases between. The DNA of the CDR3 is TGTGCCAGCTCCCCGACAGAACTCTATGGCTACACCTTC. Translated: CASSPTELYGYTF.

V is TRBV7-2 and J is TRBJ1-4, with D unclear. The CDR3 sequence is 16 residues long. With 0 bases removed from V and 0 bases from J, the gap between germline ends came to 8 bases. Germline V gene lookup returns CDR1 SGHTA and CDR2 FQGNSA. This chain's CDR3 is CASSLARRATNEKLFF. The CDR3 region has the DNA TGTGCCAGCAGCTTAGCTAGGCGGGCAACTAATGAAAAACTGTTTTTT. Full variable domain (outside the CDR3, taken from reference TRBV7-2 and TRBJ1-4): GAGVSQSPSNKVTEKGKDVELRCDPISGHTALYWYRQSLGQGLEFLIYFQGNSAPDKSGLPSDRFSAERTGGSVSTLTIQRTQQEDSAVYLCASSLARRATNEKLFFGSGTQLSVL.

CDR3 nucleotides: TGCGCCAGCAGCCAACCAATCTACAGGGATGGAGAAAAACTGTTTTTT. Its translation: CASSQPIYRDGEKLFF. The chain couples TRBV4-1 to TRBJ1-4; D may be TRBD1 (6 bases). This CDR3 comprises 16 residues. Germline CDR1 and CDR2: MGHRA and YSYEKL. The V and J ends lost 2 bases and 8 bases respectively, with 18 bases between them.

This chain connects TRBV7-9 to TRBJ2-1; 8 bases are shared with TRBD2. CDR3 length: 18 amino acids. The V and J ends lost 5 bases and 0 bases, in that order; junction bases with no gene match: 12. Germline CDR1 SEHNR, CDR2 FQNEAQ (reference sequence). The CDR3 bases are TGTGCCAGCAGCGCCCAACCGGGGGGGTTGTTCTCCTACAATGAGCAGTTCTTC. It is translated as CASSAQPGGLFSYNEQFF.

The V gene is TRBV5-6, the J gene TRBJ2-1, with D tentatively TRBD1 (7 bases). The V end was cut by 4 bases, the J end by 9 bases, with 17 bases between. The germline gives CDR1 SGHDT, CDR2 YYEEEE. The CDR3 sequence is 14 residues long. CDR3 sequence: CASSSLGRQGEQFF. The CDR3 bases are TGTGCCAGCAGCAGCCTCGGGAGACAGGGTGAGCAGTTCTTC.

V usage is TRBV6-5 and J usage is TRBJ1-5, with D perhaps matching TRBD1 (5 bases). Germline CDR1 is MNHEY and CDR2 is SVGAGI. V was clipped by 0 bases and J by 1 base, with 7 bases between them. CDR3 length: 15 residues. In DNA, the CDR3 is TGTGCCAGCAGTTACTCGGCAGGGAGCAATCAGCCCCAGCATTTT. Residues: CASSYSAGSNQPQHF.

V usage is TRBV2 and J usage is TRBJ2-7; 8 bases map to TRBD2. The CDR3 runs 14 residues. Germline V gene sequence: CDR1 SNHLY, CDR2 FYNNEI. J lost 5 bases, V lost 6 bases, and 9 bases had no gene match. The CDR3 DNA reads TGTGCCAGCAGAGCGGGACTAGGGTCCCACGAGCAGTACTTC. As protein: CASRAGLGSHEQYF.

The CDR3 DNA sequence: TGCGCCAGCAGCTGGGGACAGGGGGATGCCACTGAAGCTTTCTTT. Translated, it gives CASSWGQGDATEAFF. The gene calls are TRBV5-1 and TRBJ1-1, with 11 bases fitting TRBD1. CDR1 and CDR2 (germline): SGHRS, YFSETQ. V was pared by 3 bases and J by 4 bases, with 5 bases of the junction left unmatched. The CDR3 is made up of 15 amino acids.

The table lists this clone with a few counts. The chain couples TRBV12-5 to TRBJ1-3; D not resolved. Trimming pared 5 bases from V and 0 bases from J, leaving 17 bases between. Per germline, CDR1 LGHNT and CDR2 FRNRAP. The CDR3 sequence is 17 residues long. The CDR3 loop reads CASGIHSRLDSGNTIYF. CDR3 DNA: TGTGCTAGTGGTATACACAGCCGCCTCGACTCTGGAAACACCATATATTTT.

The gene calls are TRBV11-2 and TRBJ2-1; D perhaps matches TRBD2 (7 bases). The V gene's germline CDR1 is SGHAT and CDR2 FQNNGV. V lost 0 bases and J 4 bases, leaving 13 bases between the germline ends. This CDR3 spans 16 amino acids. The CDR3 nucleotides read TGTGCCAGCAGCTTAGATGGCGGGGGCTTGTACAATGAGCAGTTCTTC. It yields the protein CASSLDGGGLYNEQFF.

V is TRBV29-1 and J is TRBJ1-1, with D maybe TRBD1 (5 bases). The CDR3 contains 13 residues. V lost 6 bases to trimming and J lost 4 bases, with 15 bases between them. Germline V gene lookup returns CDR1 SQVTM and CDR2 ANQGSEA. CDR3 protein: CSVYRGSGTEAFF. CDR3 coding DNA: TGCAGCGTGTATCGGGGGTCAGGCACTGAAGCTTTCTTT.

In its sample, this clone was seen a few times. V usage is TRBV2 and J usage is TRBJ1-5; 7 bases match TRBD1. The CDR3 length is 13 residues. Germline lookup yields CDR1 SNHLY and CDR2 FYNNEI. Losses at the gene ends were 7 bases for V and 2 bases for J; bases not matched to a gene: 2. The CDR3 region is CASKDRGNQPQHF. In nucleotides, the CDR3 is TGTGCCAGCAAAGACAGGGGCAATCAGCCCCAGCATTTT.

V gene TRBV28 combines with J gene TRBJ2-7; TRBD2 might be the D (5 bases). This CDR3 spans 14 amino acids. V lost 6 bases to trimming and J lost 5 bases, with 17 bases between them. Germline CDR1 is MDHEN and CDR2 is SYDVKM. The CDR3 DNA reads as TGTGCCAGCAGCATACAGACGCTAGCCCACGAGCAGTACTTC. It is translated as CASSIQTLAHEQYF.

The chain uses TRBV10-2 and TRBJ1-1; D uncertain. Trimming cost V 0 bases and J 1 base, with 12 bases left between them. The CDR3 sequence is 16 residues long. Per germline, CDR1 WSHSY and CDR2 SAAADI. CDR3 sequence reads: CASSESKFIENTEAFF. The CDR3 coding sequence is TGCGCCAGCAGTGAGTCGAAATTCATAGAGAACACTGAAGCTTTCTTT.

The chain has TRBV2 and TRBJ1-2, with 8 bases fitting TRBD1. The CDR3 covers 15 residues. Germline lookup yields CDR1 SNHLY and CDR2 FYNNEI. Trimming cost V 6 bases and J 4 bases; bases outside gene matches: 10. The CDR3 spells CASSQGQGNTYGYTF. CDR3 sequence (DNA): TGTGCCAGCAGCCAAGGACAGGGAAACACCTATGGCTACACCTTC.

This clone was recorded only once. Other DNA sequences within the sample encode an identical CDR3. V is TRBV5-1 and J is TRBJ2-1; 11 nucleotides line up with TRBD2. CDR1 and CDR2 (germline): SGHRS, YFSETQ. The ends lost 1 base at V and 1 base at J; junction bases unmatched: 1. The CDR3 totals 16 residues. As DNA, the CDR3 is TGCGCCAGCAGCTTGACTAGCGGGAGTTCCTACAATGAGCAGTTCTTC. It translates to CASSLTSGSSYNEQFF.

This chain connects TRBV25-1 to TRBJ1-2; D might be TRBD1 (6 bases). CDR1 MGHDK and CDR2 SYGVNS come from the germline V gene. Trimming shortened V by 9 bases and J by 3 bases, and 20 bases separated the two germline ends. This CDR3 region has 15 residues. The CDR3 nucleotides read TGTGCCAGTTCGGGACATACTACTACTTACTATGGCTACACCTTC. It yields the protein CASSGHTTTYYGYTF.

This chain links TRBV19 with TRBJ2-1; the match to TRBD2 covers 12 bases. The V gene's germline CDR1 is LNHDA and CDR2 SQIVND (reference sequence). V shed 5 bases, J shed 3 bases, and the junction held 5 bases outside the gene matches. The CDR3 is 16 amino acids. The CDR3 here is CASSSWTSGDYNEQFF. Written as DNA, the CDR3 is TGTGCCAGTAGTTCATGGACTAGCGGGGACTACAATGAGCAGTTCTTC. Based on the CDR3 plus reference TRBV19 and TRBJ2-1, the full variable domain is DGGITQSPKYLFRKEGQNVTLSCEQNLNHDAMYWYRQDPGQGLRLIYYSQIVNDFQKGDIAEGYSVSREKKESFPLTVTSAQKNPTAFYLCASSSWTSGDYNEQFFGPGTRLTVL.

V gene TRBV6-6 combines with J gene TRBJ1-2; D ambiguous. Germline CDR1 reads MNHNY; CDR2 reads SVGAGI (reference sequence). Deletions cut 0 bases from V and 7 bases from J, with 6 bases between. The CDR3 runs to 12 residues. The CDR3 DNA sequence: TGTGCCAGCAGTTACTCCCCCGTTGGCTACACCTTC. Translating gives CASSYSPVGYTF.

V is TRBV5-6 and J is TRBJ2-5; 7 nucleotides agree with TRBD1. The trim removed 3 bases at V and 4 bases at J, leaving 3 bases unmatched. Germline CDR1 is SGHDT and CDR2 is YYEEEE. This CDR3 has 13 amino acids. The CDR3 DNA is TGTGCCAGCAGCTCACAGGGGATAGAGACCCAGTACTTC. Amino acids: CASSSQGIETQYF.